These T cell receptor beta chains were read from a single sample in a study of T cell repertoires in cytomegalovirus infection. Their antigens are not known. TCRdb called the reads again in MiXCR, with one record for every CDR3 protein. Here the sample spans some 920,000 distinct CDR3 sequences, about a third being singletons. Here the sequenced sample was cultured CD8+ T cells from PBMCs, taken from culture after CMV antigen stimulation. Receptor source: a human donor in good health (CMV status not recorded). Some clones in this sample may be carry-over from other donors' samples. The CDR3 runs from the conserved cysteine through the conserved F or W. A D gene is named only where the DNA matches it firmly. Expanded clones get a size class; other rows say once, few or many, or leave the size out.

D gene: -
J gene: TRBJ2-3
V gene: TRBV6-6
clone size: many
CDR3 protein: CASSYAHGASSTDTQYF
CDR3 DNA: TGTGCCAGCAGTTACGCCCATGGAGCGTCTAGCACAGATACGCAGTATTTT

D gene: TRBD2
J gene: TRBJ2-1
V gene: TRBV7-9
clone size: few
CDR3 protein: CASRITGGIISYNEQFF
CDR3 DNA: TGTGCCAGCAGGATAACCGGGGGGATTATCTCCTACAATGAGCAGTTCTTC

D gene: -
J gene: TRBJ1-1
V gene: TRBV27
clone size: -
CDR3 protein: CASNGAAGKNTEAFF
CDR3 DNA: TGTGCCAGTAACGGGGCGGCAGGGAAGAACACTGAAGCTTTCTTT

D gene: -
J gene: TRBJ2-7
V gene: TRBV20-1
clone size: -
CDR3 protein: CSARDRLASLYEQYF
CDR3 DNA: TGCAGTGCTAGAGATCGGCTAGCGTCCCTTTACGAGCAGTACTTC

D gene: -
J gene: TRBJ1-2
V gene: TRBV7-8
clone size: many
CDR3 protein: CASSQRTANYGYTF
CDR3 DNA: TGTGCCAGCAGCCAGAGGACAGCCAACTATGGCTACACCTTC

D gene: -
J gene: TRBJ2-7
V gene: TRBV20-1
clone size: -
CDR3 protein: CSARLSGTYEQYF
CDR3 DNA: TGCAGTGCTAGATTGTCAGGTACCTACGAGCAGTACTTC

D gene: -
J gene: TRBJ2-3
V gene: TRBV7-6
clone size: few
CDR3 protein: CASSLRLLARSSTDTQYF
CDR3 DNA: TGTGCCAGCAGCTTAAGATTGTTGGCCAGATCTAGCACAGATACGCAGTATTTT

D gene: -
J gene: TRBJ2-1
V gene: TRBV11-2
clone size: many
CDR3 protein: CASSIGPWEGYTYNEQFF
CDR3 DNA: TGTGCCAGCAGCATCGGCCCCTGGGAAGGCTACACCTACAATGAGCAGTTCTTC

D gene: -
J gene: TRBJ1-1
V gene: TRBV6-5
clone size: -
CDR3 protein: CASSYFGGWNTEAFF
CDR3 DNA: TGTGCCAGCAGTTACTTTGGTGGCTGGAACACTGAAGCTTTCTTT

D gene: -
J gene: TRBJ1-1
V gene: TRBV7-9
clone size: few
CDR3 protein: CASSQVGLPEAFF
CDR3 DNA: TGTGCCAGCAGTCAGGTCGGACTCCCTGAAGCTTTCTTT

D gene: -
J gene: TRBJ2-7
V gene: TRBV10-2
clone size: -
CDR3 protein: CASQRGYEQYF
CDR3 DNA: TGCGCCAGCCAGAGGGGCTACGAGCAGTACTTC

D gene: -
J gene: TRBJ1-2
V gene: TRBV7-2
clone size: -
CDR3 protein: CTSSLNTRAYGYTF
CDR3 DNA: TGTACCAGCAGCTTGAACACCCGGGCCTATGGCTACACCTTC

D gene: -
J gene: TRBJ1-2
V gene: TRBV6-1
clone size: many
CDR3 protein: CASSGQRPPLGYGYTF
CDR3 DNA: TGTGCCAGCAGTGGTCAGAGACCTCCATTGGGCTATGGCTACACCTTC

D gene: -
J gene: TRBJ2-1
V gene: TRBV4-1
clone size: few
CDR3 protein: CASSQLPRRGNDYNEQFF
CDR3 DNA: TGCGCCAGCAGCCAACTCCCCCGAAGGGGAAACGACTACAATGAGCAGTTCTTC

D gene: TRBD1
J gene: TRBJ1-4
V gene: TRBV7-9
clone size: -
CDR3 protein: CASSPARDREKLFF
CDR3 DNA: TGTGCCAGCAGCCCGGCCCGGGACAGAGAAAAACTGTTTTTT

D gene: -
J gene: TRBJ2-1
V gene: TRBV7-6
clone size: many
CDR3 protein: CASSPRRGASYNEQFF
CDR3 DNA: TGTGCCAGCAGCCCCAGGCGGGGAGCCTCCTACAATGAGCAGTTCTTC

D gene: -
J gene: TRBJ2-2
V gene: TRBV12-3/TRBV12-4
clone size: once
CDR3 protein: CANTPFGAVTNTGELFF
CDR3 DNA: TGTGCCAACACCCCCTTCGGAGCGGTCACGAACACCGGGGAGCTGTTTTTT

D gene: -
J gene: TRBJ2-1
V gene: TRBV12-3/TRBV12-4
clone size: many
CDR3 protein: CASSSPLEQFF
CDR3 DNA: TGTGCCAGCAGTTCCCCCCTTGAGCAGTTCTTC

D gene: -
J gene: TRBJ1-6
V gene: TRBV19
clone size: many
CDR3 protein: CASSMESPGRAGSPLHF
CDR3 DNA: TGTGCCAGTAGTATGGAGAGTCCGGGAAGGGCCGGTTCACCCCTCCACTTT

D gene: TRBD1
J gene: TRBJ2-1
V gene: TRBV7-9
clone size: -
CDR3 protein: CASSNPGTGVDNEQFF
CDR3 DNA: TGTGCCAGCAGCAATCCCGGGACAGGGGTGGACAATGAGCAGTTCTTC

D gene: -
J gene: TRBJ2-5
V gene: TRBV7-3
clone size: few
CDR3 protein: CASSWGDGEETQYF
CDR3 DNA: TGTGCCAGCAGCTGGGGTGATGGTGAAGAGACCCAGTACTTC

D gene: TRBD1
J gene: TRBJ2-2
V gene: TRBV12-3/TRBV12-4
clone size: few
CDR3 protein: CASSTGATGELFF
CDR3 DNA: TGTGCCAGCAGTACAGGGGCCACCGGGGAGCTGTTTTTT

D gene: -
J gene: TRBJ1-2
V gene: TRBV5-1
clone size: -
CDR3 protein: CASSPRTSPGGYTF
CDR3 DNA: TGCGCCAGCAGCCCCCGGACATCCCCAGGAGGCTACACCTTC

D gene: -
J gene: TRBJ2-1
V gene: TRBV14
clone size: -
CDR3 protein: CASSRARGNEQFF
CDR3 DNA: TGTGCCAGCAGCCGGGCCAGGGGCAATGAGCAGTTCTTC

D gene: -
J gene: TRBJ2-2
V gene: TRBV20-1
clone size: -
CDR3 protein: CSAREEIGGTGELFF
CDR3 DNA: TGCAGTGCTAGAGAGGAGATCGGGGGCACCGGGGAGCTGTTTTTT

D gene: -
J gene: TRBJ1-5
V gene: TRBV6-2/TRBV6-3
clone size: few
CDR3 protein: CASTPLLGGYGPQHF
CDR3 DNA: TGTGCCAGCACTCCCTTGCTGGGGGGCTACGGGCCCCAGCATTTT

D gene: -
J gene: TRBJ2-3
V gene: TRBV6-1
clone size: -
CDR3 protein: CASRRRQEQMRGTSTDTQYF
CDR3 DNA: TGTGCCAGCAGAAGGCGACAGGAGCAGATGCGGGGGACTAGCACAGATACGCAGTATTTT

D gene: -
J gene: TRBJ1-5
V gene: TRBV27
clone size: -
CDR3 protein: CASSRGLGTHQPQHF
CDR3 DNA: TGTGCCAGCAGCCGGGGACTGGGTACACATCAGCCCCAGCATTTT

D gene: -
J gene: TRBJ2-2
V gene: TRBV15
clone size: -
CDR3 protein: CATSRDRGYTGELFF
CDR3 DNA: TGTGCCACCAGCAGAGATAGGGGGTACACCGGGGAGCTGTTTTTT

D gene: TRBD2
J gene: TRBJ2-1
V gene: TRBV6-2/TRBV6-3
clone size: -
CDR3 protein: CASSYTGGADEQFF
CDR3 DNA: TGTGCCAGCAGTTACACCGGGGGGGCAGATGAGCAGTTCTTC

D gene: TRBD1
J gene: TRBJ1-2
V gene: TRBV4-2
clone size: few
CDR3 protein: CASSQVTGAADYGYTF
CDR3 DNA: TGTGCCAGCAGCCAAGTAACAGGGGCCGCGGACTATGGCTACACCTTC

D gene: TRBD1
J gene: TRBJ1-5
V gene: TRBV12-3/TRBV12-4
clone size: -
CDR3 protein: CASSSPGQGVRNQPQHF
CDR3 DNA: TGTGCCAGCAGTTCCCCAGGACAGGGCGTTCGCAATCAGCCCCAGCATTTT

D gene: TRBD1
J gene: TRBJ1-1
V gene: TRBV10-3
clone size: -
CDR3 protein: CAISKPGQGLNTEAFF
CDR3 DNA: TGTGCCATCAGTAAACCGGGACAGGGATTGAACACTGAAGCTTTCTTT

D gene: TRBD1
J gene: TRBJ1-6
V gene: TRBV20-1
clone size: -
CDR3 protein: CSAALYHGQGAGDSPLHF
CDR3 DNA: TGCAGTGCTGCTTTATACCACGGACAGGGGGCCGGAGATTCACCCCTCCACTTT

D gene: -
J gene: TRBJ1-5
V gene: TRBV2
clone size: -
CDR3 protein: CASSLGLVSNQPQHF
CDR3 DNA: TGTGCCAGCAGTCTCGGCCTTGTAAGCAATCAGCCCCAGCATTTT

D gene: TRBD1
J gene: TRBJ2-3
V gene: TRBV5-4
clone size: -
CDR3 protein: CASRLGRQGVGRTDTQYF
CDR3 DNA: TGTGCCAGCAGGTTGGGAAGACAGGGGGTCGGGCGCACAGATACGCAGTATTTT

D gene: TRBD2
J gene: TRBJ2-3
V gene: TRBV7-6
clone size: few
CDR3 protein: CASSSTLSGGERGTQYF
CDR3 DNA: TGTGCCAGCAGCTCAACGCTTAGCGGGGGGGAGCGCGGTACGCAGTATTTT

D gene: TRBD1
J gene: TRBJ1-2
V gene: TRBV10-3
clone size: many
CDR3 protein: CAISESPGTGARGYTF
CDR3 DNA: TGTGCCATCAGTGAGTCCCCCGGGACAGGGGCTAGAGGCTACACCTTC

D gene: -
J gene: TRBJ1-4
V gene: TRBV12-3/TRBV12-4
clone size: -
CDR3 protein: CASSSGLGDEKLFF
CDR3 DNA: TGTGCCAGCAGTTCGGGGTTAGGTGATGAAAAACTGTTTTTT

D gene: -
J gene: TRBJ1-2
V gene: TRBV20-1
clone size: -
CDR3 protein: CSARDPRGRNYGYTF
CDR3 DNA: TGCAGTGCTAGAGACCCCAGGGGAAGAAACTATGGCTACACCTTC

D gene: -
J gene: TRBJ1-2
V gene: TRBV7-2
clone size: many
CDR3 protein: CASSPEGYGYTF
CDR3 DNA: TGTGCCAGCAGCCCAGAGGGCTATGGCTACACCTTC

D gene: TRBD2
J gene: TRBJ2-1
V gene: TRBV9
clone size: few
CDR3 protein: CASSVGSGGPGVHNEQFF
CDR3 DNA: TGTGCCAGCAGCGTAGGATCGGGGGGGCCCGGAGTCCACAATGAGCAGTTCTTC

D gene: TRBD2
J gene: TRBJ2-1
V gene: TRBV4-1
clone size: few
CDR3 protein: CASSPTSGNYNEQFF
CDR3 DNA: TGCGCCAGCAGTCCCACTAGCGGGAACTACAATGAGCAGTTCTTC

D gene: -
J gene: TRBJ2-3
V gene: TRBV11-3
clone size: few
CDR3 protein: CASSLNEGGTDTQYF
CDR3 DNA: TGTGCCAGCAGCTTGAACGAAGGGGGTACAGATACGCAGTATTTT

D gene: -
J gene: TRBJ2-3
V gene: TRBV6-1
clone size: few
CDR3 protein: CASSEARIAFTDTQYF
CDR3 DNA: TGTGCCAGCAGTGAAGCGAGGATAGCCTTCACAGATACGCAGTATTTT

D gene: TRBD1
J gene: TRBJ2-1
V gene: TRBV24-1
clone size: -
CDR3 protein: CATRDRDDNEQFF
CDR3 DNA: TGTGCCACCCGGGACAGGGACGACAATGAGCAGTTCTTC

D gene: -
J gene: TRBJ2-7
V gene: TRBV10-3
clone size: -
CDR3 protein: CAIRDIPGEQYF
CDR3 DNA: TGTGCCATCAGGGACATCCCGGGCGAGCAGTACTTC

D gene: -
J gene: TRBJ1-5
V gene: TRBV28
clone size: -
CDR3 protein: CASSQQDILVQPQHF
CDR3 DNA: TGTGCCAGCAGCCAACAGGACATTCTTGTTCAGCCCCAGCATTTT

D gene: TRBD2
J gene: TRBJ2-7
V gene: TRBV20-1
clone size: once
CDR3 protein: CSARDQLAGRPYEQYF
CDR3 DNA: TGCAGTGCTAGAGATCAATTAGCGGGCCGGCCCTACGAGCAGTACTTC

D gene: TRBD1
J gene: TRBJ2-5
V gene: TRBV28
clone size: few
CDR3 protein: CASSLYWTGKETQYF
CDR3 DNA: TGTGCCAGCAGTTTATATTGGACAGGGAAAGAGACCCAGTACTTC

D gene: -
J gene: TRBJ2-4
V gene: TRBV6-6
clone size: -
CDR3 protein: CASSYSDSPRAKNIQYF
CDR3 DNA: TGTGCCAGCAGTTACTCCGACAGTCCCCGAGCCAAAAACATTCAGTACTTC

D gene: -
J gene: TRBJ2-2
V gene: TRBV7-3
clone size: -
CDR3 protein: CASSLTESGAGELFF
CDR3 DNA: TGTGCCAGCAGCTTAACTGAGTCAGGCGCCGGGGAGCTGTTTTTT

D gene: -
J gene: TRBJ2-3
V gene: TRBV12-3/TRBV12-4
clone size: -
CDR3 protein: CASSTLGTPSSTDTQYF
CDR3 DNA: TGTGCCAGCAGTACCTTAGGGACTCCCTCTAGCACAGATACGCAGTATTTT

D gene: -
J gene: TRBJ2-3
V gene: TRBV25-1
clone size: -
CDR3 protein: CASSDLAVLSDTQYF
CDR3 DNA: TGTGCCAGCAGTGACTTAGCGGTCCTCTCAGATACGCAGTATTTT